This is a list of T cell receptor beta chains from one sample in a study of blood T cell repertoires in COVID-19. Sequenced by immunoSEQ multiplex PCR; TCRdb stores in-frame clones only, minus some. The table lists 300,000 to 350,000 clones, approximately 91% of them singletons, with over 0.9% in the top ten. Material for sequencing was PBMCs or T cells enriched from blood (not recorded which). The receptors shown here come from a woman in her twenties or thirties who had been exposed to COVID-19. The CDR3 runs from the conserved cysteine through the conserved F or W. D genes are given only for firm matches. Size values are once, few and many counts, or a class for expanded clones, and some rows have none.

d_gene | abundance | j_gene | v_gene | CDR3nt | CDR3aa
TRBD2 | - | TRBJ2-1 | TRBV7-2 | TGTGCCAGCACGCCGGAGCTAGCGGGAGCGGTAAGCTCCTACAATGAGCAGTTCTTC | CASTPELAGAVSSYNEQFF
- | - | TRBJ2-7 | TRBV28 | TGTGCCAGCAGTTTGGGGGGAGGAGCCTACGAGCAGTACTTC | CASSLGGGAYEQYF
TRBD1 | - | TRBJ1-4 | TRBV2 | TGTGCCAGCACCCCCCTCGGGGACAGAGACGAAAAACTGTTTTTT | CASTPLGDRDEKLFF
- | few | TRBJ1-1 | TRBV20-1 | TGCAGTTCGACCCTGGGGCAGGAAGCTTTCTTT | CSSTLGQEAFF
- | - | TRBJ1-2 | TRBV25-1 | TGTGCCAGCAGTGAATCGGAGGTTCCTAGGATGGGCTACACCTTC | CASSESEVPRMGYTF
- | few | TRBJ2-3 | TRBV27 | TGTGCCAGCAGTTCGACAGTACTTTTCACAGATACGCAGTATTTT | CASSSTVLFTDTQYF
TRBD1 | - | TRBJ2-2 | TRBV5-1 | TGCGCCAGCAGCTTTATGGGGACAGACCTCACCGGGGAGCTGTTTTTT | CASSFMGTDLTGELFF
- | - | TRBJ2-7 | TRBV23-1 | TGCGCCAGCAGTCAATCGCCCAGCTCCTACGAGCAGTACTTC | CASSQSPSSYEQYF
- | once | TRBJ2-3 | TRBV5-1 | TGCGCCAGCAGCTTGGCAGGGTCGTACGGAGATACGCAGTATTTT | CASSLAGSYGDTQYF
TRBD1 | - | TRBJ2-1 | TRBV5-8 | TGTGCCTCCAGGACAGGCTACAATGAGCAGTTCTTC | CASRTGYNEQFF
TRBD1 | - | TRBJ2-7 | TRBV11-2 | TGTGCCAGCAGCGCCGGGACAGGGTCCTACGAGCAGTACTTC | CASSAGTGSYEQYF
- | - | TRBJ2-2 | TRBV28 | TGTGCCAGCAGTTGGCAGATGAACACCGGGGAGCTGTTTTTT | CASSWQMNTGELFF
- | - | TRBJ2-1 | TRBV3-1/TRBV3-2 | TGTGCCAGCAGCCAAGCGGGGAGTACCAATGAGCAGTTCTTC | CASSQAGSTNEQFF
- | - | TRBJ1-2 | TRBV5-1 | TGCGCCAGCAGCTTTGGAGAGGCAGTCTATGGCTACACCTTC | CASSFGEAVYGYTF
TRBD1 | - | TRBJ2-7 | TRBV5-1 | TGCGCCAGCAGCCCCTGGGACAGCCTCTACGAGCAGTACTTC | CASSPWDSLYEQYF
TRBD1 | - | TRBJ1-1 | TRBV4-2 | TGTGCCAGCAGCCAGACAGGGGGCGAGGCTTTCTTT | CASSQTGGEAFF
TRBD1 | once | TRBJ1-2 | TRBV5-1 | TGCGCCAGCAGGCCCGGGACAGCGGATGGCTACACCTTC | CASRPGTADGYTF
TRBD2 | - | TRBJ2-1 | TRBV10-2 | TGCGCCAGCAGCTCTTCAACCGGACTAGCGAACTACAATGAGCAGTTCTTC | CASSSSTGLANYNEQFF
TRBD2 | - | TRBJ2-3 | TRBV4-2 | TGTGCCAGCAGCCAAGATTTATATTTTAGCGGGAGGGCAGATACGCAGTATTTT | CASSQDLYFSGRADTQYF
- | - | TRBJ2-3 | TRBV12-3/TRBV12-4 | TGTGCCAGCAGTTCCCAGGTGGATACGCAGTATTTT | CASSSQVDTQYF
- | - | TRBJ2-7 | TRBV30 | TGTGCCTGGAGTGGCTGGGGGGGCCCACCCTACGAGCAGTACTTC | CAWSGWGGPPYEQYF
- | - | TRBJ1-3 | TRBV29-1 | TGCAGCGTTGGACAGATCACTGGAAACACCATATATTTT | CSVGQITGNTIYF
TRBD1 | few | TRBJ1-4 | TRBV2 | TGTGCCAGCAGACCCCGGACAGGGGCCTCGGGGCGTAATGAAAAACTGTTTTTT | CASRPRTGASGRNEKLFF
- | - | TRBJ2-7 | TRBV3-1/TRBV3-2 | TGTGCCAGCAGCCATTTAGCCTACGAGCAGTACTTC | CASSHLAYEQYF
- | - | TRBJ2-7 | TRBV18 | TGTGCCAGCTCACCGGCGAGAGCGAGGTACTACGAGCAGTACTTC | CASSPARARYYEQYF
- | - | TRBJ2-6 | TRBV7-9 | TGTGCCAGCAGCCCGGCCAGGGACAGGGCCAACGTCCTGACTTTC | CASSPARDRANVLTF
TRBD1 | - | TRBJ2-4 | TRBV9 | TGTGCCAGCAGCGTTAGACAGGGATCAGGGGACATTCAGTACTTC | CASSVRQGSGDIQYF
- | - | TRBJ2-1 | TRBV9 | TGTGCCAGCAGCAATAATCCTGGGCAGGGGGGAGAGAATGAGCAGTTCTTC | CASSNNPGQGGENEQFF
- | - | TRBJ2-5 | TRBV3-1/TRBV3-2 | TGTGCCAGCAGCCAAGCCAGAGAGACCCAGTACTTC | CASSQARETQYF
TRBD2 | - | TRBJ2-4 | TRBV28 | TGTGCCAGCAGTTTCCCCCGGGAGGGGCGAGCCAAAAACATTCAGTACTTC | CASSFPREGRAKNIQYF
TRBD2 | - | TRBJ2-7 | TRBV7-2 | TGTGCCAGCAGCGTGACTAGCGGGAGGGCCGAGCAGTACTTC | CASSVTSGRAEQYF
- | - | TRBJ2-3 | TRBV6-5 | TGTGCCAGCAGAGGATCTCCCCTAGCGTCAGATACGCAGTATTTT | CASRGSPLASDTQYF
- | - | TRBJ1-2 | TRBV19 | TGTGCCAGTAGTATCAGCGTGAACTATGGCTACACCTTC | CASSISVNYGYTF
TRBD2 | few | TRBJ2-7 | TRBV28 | TGTGCCAGCAAAATAGCGGGAAGCTCCTACGAGCAGTACTTC | CASKIAGSSYEQYF
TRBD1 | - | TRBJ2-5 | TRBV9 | TGTGCCAGCAGCGCCGCAGGGACAGGGGCAGAGACCCAGTACTTC | CASSAAGTGAETQYF
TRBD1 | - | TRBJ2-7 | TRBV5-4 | TGTGCCAGCAGCTTCGGACAGGGGGAGAGAGAGCAGTACTTC | CASSFGQGEREQYF
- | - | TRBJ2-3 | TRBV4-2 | TGTGCCAGCAGCCAAGGGACAGAGGGAGTCGGCACAGATACGCAGTATTTT | CASSQGTEGVGTDTQYF
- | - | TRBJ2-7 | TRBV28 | TGTGCCAGCAGTTTACTGGTTCGCCGGGAGCCCTACGAGCAGTACTTC | CASSLLVRREPYEQYF
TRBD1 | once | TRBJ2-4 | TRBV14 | TGTGCCAGCAGTCCGAGGCCGACAGGGCACACCGAAAACATTCAGTACTTC | CASSPRPTGHTENIQYF
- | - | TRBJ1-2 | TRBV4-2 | TGTGCCAGCAGACCTCCAGGGGCTAACTATGGCTACACCTTC | CASRPPGANYGYTF
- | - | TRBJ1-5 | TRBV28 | TGTGCCAGCAGTTTACCTACCCGGGAGTCTCAGCATTTT | CASSLPTRESQHF
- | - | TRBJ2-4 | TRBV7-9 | TGTGCCAGCAGCTTAGGGGGCCTAGCCAAAAACATTCAGTACTTC | CASSLGGLAKNIQYF
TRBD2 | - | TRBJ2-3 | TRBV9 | TGTGCCAGCAGCGTAGGGCGGGGGACGTTCTCTAGCACAGATACGCAGTATTTT | CASSVGRGTFSSTDTQYF
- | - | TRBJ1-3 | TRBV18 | TGTGCCAGCTCACAAGGGGCCATCTCTGGAAACACCATATATTTT | CASSQGAISGNTIYF
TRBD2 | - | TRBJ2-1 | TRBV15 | TGTGCCACCAGCACGCTAGCGGGAGCCTTTGAGCAGTTCTTC | CATSTLAGAFEQFF
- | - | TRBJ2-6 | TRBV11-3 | TGTGCCAGCAGCTCATATCAGGGAAGCCCTGGGGCCAACGTCCTGACTTTC | CASSSYQGSPGANVLTF
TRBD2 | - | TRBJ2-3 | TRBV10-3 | TGTGCCATCAGTTCCCCGGGACTAGCGGGAGCAGATACGCAGTATTTT | CAISSPGLAGADTQYF
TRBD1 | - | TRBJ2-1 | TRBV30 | TGTGCCTGGAGTGAAATCGGACAGGGGCCCTACAATGAGCAGTTCTTC | CAWSEIGQGPYNEQFF
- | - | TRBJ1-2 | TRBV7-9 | TGTGCCAGCAGCTATCTTAGATATGGCTACACCTTC | CASSYLRYGYTF
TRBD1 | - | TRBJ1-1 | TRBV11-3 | TGTGCCAGCAGCTTGGGACAGGGGAACACTGAAGCTTTCTTT | CASSLGQGNTEAFF
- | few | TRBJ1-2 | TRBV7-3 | TGTGCCAGCAGCTTGACGGGAGCAAAGACTAACTATGGCTACACCTTC | CASSLTGAKTNYGYTF
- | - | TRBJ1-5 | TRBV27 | TGTGCCAGCAGCCCTTTGAGCGGACAGATCAATCAGCCCCAGCATTTT | CASSPLSGQINQPQHF
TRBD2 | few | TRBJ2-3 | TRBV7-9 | TGTGCCAGCAGCCCATCCCGCTCTAGCGGGAGGGGATTCACAGATACGCAGTATTTT | CASSPSRSSGRGFTDTQYF
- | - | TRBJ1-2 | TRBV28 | TGTGCCAGCAGTTCCCCGACCCCCCACAGAGAATCAGGCTACACCTTC | CASSSPTPHRESGYTF
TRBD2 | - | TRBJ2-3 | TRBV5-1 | TGCGCCAGCAGCTTGGATTCCAGCGGGAGAACAGATACGCAGTATTTT | CASSLDSSGRTDTQYF
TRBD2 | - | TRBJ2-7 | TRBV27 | TGTGCCAGCAGTTACACATCCGGGAGGGCACACGACGAGCAGTACTTC | CASSYTSGRAHDEQYF
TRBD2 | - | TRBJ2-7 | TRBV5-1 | TGCGCCAGCAGAATTGGACTAGCGGTGTACGAGCAGTACTTC | CASRIGLAVYEQYF
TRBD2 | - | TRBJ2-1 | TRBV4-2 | TGTGCCAGCAGCCAAGATAGTAGCGGGATGGGAAATGAGCAGTTCTTC | CASSQDSSGMGNEQFF